Listed below are T cell receptor beta chains from one sample, sequenced in a study of T cells expressing NK-cell markers. TCRdb derives one entry per CDR3 protein from the 5' RACE reads, leaving out DNA. This sample's clone table lists about 410,000 distinct CDR3 sequences. Sequencing was carried out using blood T cells: a sorted CD56 or NKG2C T cell subset, CD4+ or CD8+ T cells, or bulk PBMC T cells (not recorded which). These receptors were taken from a woman between 50 and 59 years old in good health. Both conserved end residues are part of each CDR3.

len,v_gene,j_gene,CDR3aa
12,TRBV5-1,TRBJ2-3,CASTSGSDTQYF
16,TRBV4-2,TRBJ2-1,CASSQDRTSPPNEQFF
13,TRBV6-4,TRBJ1-5,CASSAWPAQPQHF
13,TRBV20-1,TRBJ2-3,CSARLGHGDTQYF
14,TRBV5-1,TRBJ1-2,CASSQRQGMDGYTF
15,TRBV29-1,TRBJ2-3,CSVPRGGSQSDTQYF
13,TRBV29-1,TRBJ2-1,CSVAPGQYNEQFF
14,TRBV3-1,TRBJ2-7,CASSQGSPNYEQYF
16,TRBV5-1,TRBJ2-2,CASSSEGDPRDGELFF
15,TRBV29-1,TRBJ2-3,CSVEGTSGGRGTQYF
16,TRBV10-3,TRBJ2-2,CAIRGLAGVNTGELFF
17,TRBV5-1,TRBJ2-3,CASSLGTGETGTDTQYF
15,TRBV27,TRBJ2-7,CASRLLAGVIYEQYF
13,TRBV5-1,TRBJ1-3,CASSIGTENTIYF
17,TRBV10-3,TRBJ2-4,CAISEADRVEAKNIQYF
15,TRBV6-6,TRBJ1-1,CASTSPGRHLTEAFF
15,TRBV6-5,TRBJ2-3,CASSQPGQGLDTQYF
15,TRBV5-5,TRBJ2-6,CASSLDGSGANVLTF
18,TRBV9,TRBJ2-1,CASSASEREGSSYNEQFF
15,TRBV11-2,TRBJ1-2,CASSLSGQGWKGYTF